What follows are 5 T cell receptor gamma chains derived from one specimen sequenced in a study of gammadelta T cells in human blood. TCRdb re-called the RT-PCR reads using CATT. Counted here are over 250 gamma-chain clones, roughly 2.1% occurring once; the ten biggest clones make up less than 60%. The material sequenced was Vgamma9Vdelta2 gamma-delta T cells from infant blood. The receptors stem from a human donor.

Within the sample, this clone is large. The chain couples TRGV9 to TRGJP. Germline CDR1 is GITISATS and CDR2 is ISYDGTV (reference sequence). The CDR3 runs to 16 residues. V lost 3 bases and J lost 5; bases outside the gene matches: 4. Here the CDR3 DNA reads TGTGCCTTGTGGGAGCCCAAAGAGTTGGGCAAAAAAATCAAGGTATTT. Translated: CALWEPKELGKKIKVF.

The chain links TRGV4 to TRGJP1. TCRdb carries no J gene annotation; the J gene was assigned here by matching the DNA with germline. Looked up from germline, CDR1 is EGSTGY and CDR2 is YDSYTSSV. The V segment lost 7 bases and the J segment 10 bases; nucleotides outside the gene matches: 3. The CDR3 runs to 10 residues. The CDR3 DNA reads TGTGCCACCTGTCATTGGTTCAAGATATTT. This codes for CATCHWFKIF.

By sample fraction, this clone is large. J is TRGJP1 and V is TRGV2. The CDR3 extends over 13 amino acids. The ends lost 0 bases at V and 6 bases at J; junction bases unmatched: 1. Germline lookup yields CDR1 EGSNGY and CDR2 YDSYNSKV. Written as DNA, the CDR3 is TGTGCCACCTGGGACGGGCCTGGTTGGTTCAAGATATTT. This codes for CATWDGPGWFKIF.

For this clone: The protein in TCRdb stems from a much larger clone and differs at residue 4 from this DNA's translation, likely a read error; here the protein is translated from the DNA. J is TRGJ1 or TRGJ2 and V is TRGV5. This CDR3 spans 10 amino acids. The germline CDR1 and CDR2 sequences are VINAFY and YDVSNSKD. Written as DNA, the CDR3 is TGTGCCACCCGGGATTATAAGAAACTCTTT. Translation: CATRDYKKLF.

The V gene was left uncalled, and the J gene is TRGJP. The CDR3 consists of 19 residues. Here the CDR3 DNA reads TGCAGTGGTATCAACGCAGAGTACATGGGGGAGTTGGGCAAAAAAATCAAGGTATTT. This gives the protein CSGINAEYMGELGKKIKVF.